This entry lists 15 T cell receptor beta chains sequenced from one sample in a study of blood T cell repertoires in COVID-19. Only in-frame clones appear in the TCRdb table, and some are missing; sequencing was by immunoSEQ multiplex PCR. The sample holds approximately 260,000 clones, around four fifths seen once. The sample taken for sequencing was peripheral blood. These receptors originate from a man in his sixties who had recovered from COVID-19.

This clone was seen a single time. The chain recombines TRBV6-6 with TRBJ1-1; the D is unclear. The CDR3 consists of 10 residues. Germline values: CDR1 MNHNY, CDR2 SVGAGI (reference sequence). V was trimmed by 5 bases and J by 8 bases, leaving 6 bases between them. The CDR3 reads CASSQLEAFF. The CDR3 DNA sequence: TGTGCCAGCAGTCAACTAGAAGCTTTCTTT.

In this sample, this clone turned up once. The chain has TRBV4-1 and TRBJ1-1, with 7 bases lining up with TRBD1. J was trimmed by 0 bases and V by 1 base; bases with no gene match: 2. This CDR3 comprises 15 residues. Germline lookup yields CDR1 MGHRA and CDR2 YSYEKL. Written as DNA, the CDR3 is TGCGCCAGCAGCCAAGCCCAGGGGGTGAACACTGAAGCTTTCTTT. Its translation is CASSQAQGVNTEAFF.

With regard to this clone: This specimen includes other DNA sequences encoding the same CDR3. This chain connects TRBV3-1 (or the pseudogene TRBV3-2) to TRBJ1-1; perhaps TRBD1 as D (6 bases). Trimming cost V 6 bases and J 1 base, with 9 bases left between them. The germline V gene has CDR1 LGHDT and CDR2 YNNKEL (reference sequence). The CDR3 spans 13 residues. Here the CDR3 DNA reads TGTGCCAGCAGACGGACAGCGAACACTGAAGCTTTCTTT. It encodes CASRRTANTEAFF.

The chain joins TRBV3-1 (or the pseudogene TRBV3-2) to TRBJ2-4, with a tentative D call TRBD2 (5 bases). Trimming took 0 bases from V and 9 from J, leaving 15 bases between them. Germline V CDR1 and CDR2: LGHDT, YNNKEL (reference sequence). CDR3 length: 15 residues. Here the CDR3 DNA reads TGTGCCAGCAGCCAAGATATCCTAGGCGGGCGCATTCAGTACTTC. Its translation: CASSQDILGGRIQYF.

V gene TRBV28 combines with J gene TRBJ1-1, with 9 positions matching TRBD1. CDR3 length: 17 amino acids. V shed 4 bases and J 8 bases; nucleotides not matched to a gene: 17. Germline V gene lookup returns CDR1 MDHEN and CDR2 SYDVKM. The CDR3 here is CASSSSKQGAYSMEAFF. The CDR3 DNA follows: TGTGCCAGCAGTTCATCGAAACAGGGGGCATATTCCATGGAAGCTTTCTTT. Complete variable domain (other parts from reference TRBV28 and TRBJ1-1): DVKVTQSSRYLVKRTGEKVFLECVQDMDHENMFWYRQDPGLGLRLIYFSYDVKMKEKGDIPEGYSVSREKKERFSLILESASTNQTSMYLCASSSSKQGAYSMEAFFGQGTRLTVV.

The rearrangement uses TRBV27 and TRBJ1-2, with 8 positions matching TRBD1. The CDR3 sequence is 15 residues long. Germline-derived CDR1 and CDR2 are MNHEY and SMNVEV (reference sequence). The J segment lost 7 bases and the V segment lost 4 bases, leaving 11 bases of the junction unmatched. CDR3 sequence (DNA): TGTGCCAGCAGTTCCGCCCCGGGACAGGTAGTTGGCTACACCTTC. This translates into CASSSAPGQVVGYTF.

J is TRBJ2-3 and V is TRBV19, with 11 bases lining up with TRBD1. The CDR3 loop spans 16 amino acids. Looked up from germline, CDR1 is LNHDA and CDR2 is SQIVND (reference sequence). V lost 5 bases, J lost 4 bases, and 8 bases stayed unmatched. Here the CDR3 reads CASSPRTGGASDTQYF. The CDR3 bases are TGTGCCAGTAGTCCCCGGACAGGGGGCGCCTCAGATACGCAGTATTTT.

In this sample, this clone turned up once. V usage is TRBV10-3 and J usage is TRBJ1-2, with D perhaps TRBD1 (5 bases). V was clipped by 6 bases and J by 4 bases, with 15 bases between them. Germline V gene lookup returns CDR1 ENHRY and CDR2 SYGVKD. This CDR3 has 14 amino acids. In DNA form, the CDR3 reads TGTGCCATCAGCACAGACAGAGCGGGCTATGGCTACACCTTC. Protein product: CAISTDRAGYGYTF.

This clone has only one observation. CDR3 protein: CASSRLAGGPNEQFF. The CDR3 bases are TGTGCCAGTAGTAGACTAGCGGGGGGGCCCAATGAGCAGTTCTTC. The chain links TRBV19 to TRBJ2-1; 14 bases fit TRBD2. CDR3 size: 15 residues. Germline V lookup: CDR1 LNHDA, CDR2 SQIVND (reference sequence). Losses at the gene ends were 4 bases for V and 6 bases for J; bases not matched to a gene: 2.

This clone was detected only a few times. This sequence joins TRBV2 and TRBJ1-2; TRBD1 might be the D (5 bases). From germline, CDR1 is SNHLY and CDR2 FYNNEI. Trimming pared 2 bases from V and 7 bases from J, leaving 11 bases between. The CDR3 covers 13 residues. CDR3 residues: CASSERFRGGYTF. The CDR3 coding sequence is TGTGCCAGCAGTGAAAGGTTTAGGGGTGGCTACACCTTC.

This chain joins TRBV2 and TRBJ2-7, with 10 bases identical to TRBD2. The CDR3 runs 15 residues. Trimming cost V 2 bases and J 5 bases; bases outside gene matches: 6. Germline-derived CDR1 and CDR2 are SNHLY and FYNNEI. The CDR3 region is CASSETLAGPNEQYF. The CDR3 coding sequence is TGTGCCAGCAGTGAAACACTAGCGGGACCCAACGAGCAGTACTTC.

This rearrangement joins TRBV4-1 to TRBJ2-5; 11 nucleotides match TRBD2. CDR3 size: 18 residues. The germline CDR1 and CDR2 sequences are MGHRA and YSYEKL. Trimming at V came to 4 bases and at J to 3 bases, leaving 13 bases not matched to a gene. CDR3 sequence reads: CASSPGPGLAALKETQYF. CDR3 bases: TGCGCCAGCAGCCCGGGACCGGGACTAGCGGCGCTAAAAGAGACCCAGTACTTC.

This clone was counted once. The DNA of the CDR3 is TGTGCCAGCAGCGGGGACAGGGGGCTTTACTATGGCTACACCTTC. It yields the protein CASSGDRGLYYGYTF. J is TRBJ1-2 and V is TRBV6-5, with 12 nucleotides matching TRBD1. Germline CDR1 and CDR2: MNHEY and SVGAGI. J was trimmed by 3 bases and V by 6 bases; bases with no gene match: 5. CDR3 length equals 15 residues.

The J gene is TRBJ2-7, the V gene TRBV7-2; 9 bases agree with TRBD1. Germline trimming cut 6 bases from V and 2 bases from J; bases unmatched to any gene: 5. This CDR3 is built from 14 residues. Germline-derived CDR1 and CDR2 are SGHTA and FQGNSA. CDR3 loop: CASRTGGGTYEQYF. The CDR3 DNA sequence: TGTGCCAGCAGGACAGGGGGGGGAACCTACGAGCAGTACTTC.

This chain connects TRBV6-2 or TRBV6-3 to TRBJ2-3, with 8 bases matching TRBD2. Germline CDR1 MNHEY, CDR2 SVGEGT. V lost 6 bases, J lost 4 bases, and 9 bases stayed unmatched. The CDR3 covers 15 residues. CDR3 residues: CASSPGLVLADTQYF. For the CDR3, the DNA is TGTGCCAGCAGCCCGGGACTAGTGCTGGCAGATACGCAGTATTTT.